The next 26 T cell receptor beta chains were all read from a single sample in a study of shared clonotypes between healthy human individuals. Clones were read by immunoSEQ multiplex PCR, and TCRdb kept only the in-frame ones, dropping some. The data hold millions of clones, with 90% to 95% observed a single time. As defined, naive CD8 cells were CD45RO-negative and positively selected for CCR7, with terminally differentiated effector memory CD45RA+ cells excluded. Sequencing was performed on naive CD8+ T cells from PBMCs. All receptors derive from a man between 18 and 29 years old in good health. Some clones in this sample may be carry-over from other donors' samples.

A single count supports this clone. The chain links TRBV7-9 to TRBJ2-1; a weak D match, TRBD2 (6 bases). V was pared by 7 bases and J by 0 bases, with 13 bases between. This CDR3 is 15 amino acids long. Germline V CDR1 and CDR2: SEHNR, FQNEAQ (reference sequence). Here the CDR3 DNA reads TGTGCCAGCAACCCTTTGGGGGGCTCCTACAATGAGCAGTTCTTC. As protein: CASNPLGGSYNEQFF.

Remarks on this clone: The sample contains more than one DNA sequence encoding this CDR3. This sequence joins TRBV5-1 and TRBJ2-7; D may be TRBD2 (5 bases). This CDR3 contains 14 residues. V was pared by 0 bases and J by 0 bases, with 7 bases between. The germline V gene encodes CDR1 SGHRS and CDR2 YFSETQ. The CDR3 loop is CASSLGRDSYEQYF. The CDR3 nucleotides read TGCGCCAGCAGCTTGGGACGGGACTCCTACGAGCAGTACTTC.

This clone was seen only once. The rearrangement joins TRBV5-1 to TRBJ2-1; the D is unclear. V lost 3 bases and J lost 9, with 13 bases in between. The CDR3 extends over 13 amino acids. Germline V gene lookup returns CDR1 SGHRS and CDR2 YFSETQ. The CDR3 DNA sequence: TGCGCCAGCAGCTCAACTACTCCGGGTGAGCAGTTCTTC. Translating gives CASSSTTPGEQFF.

V usage is TRBV4-2 and J usage is TRBJ1-1, with a tentative D call TRBD1 (5 bases). V lost 4 bases to trimming and J lost 1 base, with 13 bases between them. The CDR3 runs to 15 residues. From germline, CDR1 is LGHNA and CDR2 YNFKEQ. CDR3 nucleotide sequence: TGTGCCAGCAGCCTCGGGGGGACGGAGAACACTGAAGCTTTCTTT. This codes for CASSLGGTENTEAFF.

This chain links TRBV27 with TRBJ2-7; 9 positions agree with TRBD1. Germline-derived CDR1 and CDR2 are MNHEY and SMNVEV (reference sequence). The length of the CDR3 is 16 residues. Trimming removed 2 bases from V and 6 bases from J; junction bases left unmatched: 11. CDR3 protein: CASSLKTPGQGVEQYF. For the CDR3, the DNA is TGTGCCAGCAGTTTAAAGACCCCGGGACAGGGAGTCGAGCAGTACTTC.

J is TRBJ2-1 and V is TRBV2; 12 bases fit TRBD2. CDR1 is SNHLY, CDR2 FYNNEI, per germline. After removal of 7 bases from V and 2 bases from J, the junction contained 9 bases not matched to a gene. The CDR3 consists of 17 residues. The CDR3 is CASKALAGGPAYNEQFF. In DNA form, the CDR3 reads TGTGCCAGCAAGGCCCTAGCGGGAGGGCCCGCCTACAATGAGCAGTTCTTC. The full variable domain, with the rest looked up from reference TRBV2 and TRBJ2-1, is EPEVTQTPSHQVTQMGQEVILRCVPISNHLYFYWYRQILGQKVEFLVSFYNNEISEKSEIFDDQFSVERPDGSNFTLKIRSTKLEDSAMYFCASKALAGGPAYNEQFFGPGTRLTVL.

The chain couples TRBV4-3 to TRBJ2-2; D unresolved. The CDR3 spans 13 residues. Trimming took 2 bases from V and 7 from J, leaving 8 bases between them. Per the germline V gene, CDR1 is LGHNA and CDR2 is YSLEER. The CDR3 loop is CASSQHSGGELFF. The CDR3, as DNA: TGCGCCAGCAGCCAACATTCGGGCGGGGAGCTGTTTTTT.

The chain's CDR3 is CASSLERDRYYEQYF. CDR3 DNA: TGCGCCAGCAGCTTGGAGCGGGACAGATACTACGAGCAGTACTTC. The chain recombines TRBV5-1 with TRBJ2-7, with D perhaps assigned TRBD1 or TRBD2 (7 bases each). V lost 0 bases to trimming and J lost 3 bases, with 13 bases between them. The CDR3 extends over 15 amino acids. Looked up from germline, CDR1 is SGHRS and CDR2 is YFSETQ.

The CDR3 loop reads CASSIGTPQVNEQFF. CDR3 nucleotides: TGTGCCAGCAGCATCGGGACACCCCAAGTTAATGAGCAGTTCTTC. The chain uses TRBV21-1 and TRBJ2-1; TRBD1, the table's D call, was not compared with the DNA. TRBV21-1 is tagged as a pseudogene. The CDR3 contains 15 residues.

The V gene is TRBV19, the J gene TRBJ1-5; weak D call: TRBD1 (6 bases). The CDR3 length is 16 residues. Germline assignment: CDR1 LNHDA and CDR2 SQIVND (reference sequence). Between the trimmed V and J ends, which lost 4 bases and 7 bases, there was a span of 20 bases. The CDR3 protein is CASSNPPQQRGQPQHF. CDR3 in DNA: TGTGCCAGTAGTAACCCCCCACAACAGAGGGGGCAGCCCCAGCATTTT. Full variable domain (remainder filled in from reference TRBV19 and TRBJ1-5): DGGITQSPKYLFRKEGQNVTLSCEQNLNHDAMYWYRQDPGQGLRLIYYSQIVNDFQKGDIAEGYSVSREKKESFPLTVTSAQKNPTAFYLCASSNPPQQRGQPQHFGDGTRLSIL.

The chain is built from TRBV28 and TRBJ1-1, with D maybe TRBD1 (5 bases). The CDR3 runs to 14 residues. The V end was cut by 3 bases, the J end by 3 bases, with 11 bases between. Germline CDR1 and CDR2: MDHEN and SYDVKM. In DNA form, the CDR3 reads TGTGCCAGCAGTTTTCGGGGGGGTTACACTGAAGCTTTCTTT. It encodes CASSFRGGYTEAFF. Full variable domain (outside the CDR3, taken from reference TRBV28 and TRBJ1-1): DVKVTQSSRYLVKRTGEKVFLECVQDMDHENMFWYRQDPGLGLRLIYFSYDVKMKEKGDIPEGYSVSREKKERFSLILESASTNQTSMYLCASSFRGGYTEAFFGQGTRLTVV.

The CDR3 DNA reads as TGTGCCAGCAGCTTGGCCCCCCGGACAGGGTACTACGAGCAGTACTTC. Translated, it gives CASSLAPRTGYYEQYF. The chain combines TRBV28 with TRBJ2-7; TRBD1 aligns across 8 bases. The V and J ends lost 6 bases and 3 bases, in that order; junction bases with no gene match: 13. Germline V gene lookup returns CDR1 MDHEN and CDR2 SYDVKM. The CDR3 loop spans 16 amino acids.

This clone was detected only once. CDR3 bases: TGTGCCAGTAGGTCGGTCGGGAGGGCCACAGAGACCCAGTACTTC. The encoded protein is CASRSVGRATETQYF. The chain has TRBV19 and TRBJ2-5; 8 bases align to TRBD2. The CDR3 extends over 15 amino acids. In germline, CDR1 is LNHDA, CDR2 SQIVND (reference sequence). V lost 6 bases to trimming and J lost 4 bases; unmatched junction nucleotides: 10.

The rearrangement joins TRBV21-1 to TRBJ2-6; the D call TRBD1 from the table was never checked on the DNA. TRBV21-1 constitutes a pseudogene. CDR3 length: 18 residues. The CDR3 DNA is TGTGCCAGCAGCACGAACAGGGGCCCTCCCGCCGGGGCCAACGTCCTGACTTTC. It yields the protein CASSTNRGPPAGANVLTF.

This chain joins TRBV10-3 and TRBJ1-2, with D possibly TRBD1 on 6 matching bases. The CDR3 has 18 residues. The germline CDR1 and CDR2 sequences are ENHRY and SYGVKD. V lost 0 bases and J 6 bases, leaving 23 bases between the germline ends. CDR3 nucleotides: TGTGCCATCAGTGAGTCCAGGGGCGCTCCCGGTGTCGTGAATGGCTACACCTTC. This encodes CAISESRGAPGVVNGYTF.

This clone was recorded only once. The chain links TRBV9 to TRBJ2-1; tentative D call: TRBD2 (6 bases). Trimming removed 4 bases at V and 10 bases at J, with 18 bases between. Germline V gene data show CDR1 as SGDLS and CDR2 as YYNGEE. CDR3 length: 14 residues. CDR3 region: CASSKTLSRGEQFF. CDR3 coding DNA: TGTGCCAGCAGCAAAACTCTTAGCCGGGGGGAGCAGTTCTTC.

The table lists this clone with a count of one. Other DNA variants within this sample encode the same CDR3. This rearrangement joins TRBV5-4 to TRBJ1-1, with D unresolved. V lost 1 base to trimming and J lost 5 bases, with 6 bases between them. From germline, CDR1 is SGHNT and CDR2 YYREEE (reference sequence). The CDR3 covers 12 residues. The CDR3 region is CASSLRGTEAFF. In nucleotides, the CDR3 is TGTGCCAGCAGCTTGCGCGGTACTGAAGCTTTCTTT.

This chain connects TRBV7-8 to TRBJ1-5, with D possibly TRBD1 on 5 matching bases. The CDR3 sequence is 15 residues long. The germline gives CDR1 SGHVS, CDR2 FQNEAQ. V lost 3 bases, J lost 6 bases, and 15 bases lay in between. CDR3 bases: TGTGCCAGCAGCTTTTATCAGGGACTAGGTCAGCCCCAGCATTTT. This sequence encodes CASSFYQGLGQPQHF.

The gene calls are TRBV4-2 and TRBJ2-1, with TRBD2 identical over 12 bases. Germline V gene lookup returns CDR1 LGHNA and CDR2 YNFKEQ. The V gene end was trimmed by 1 base and the J gene end by 6 bases; junction bases not matched to a gene: 7. The CDR3 runs to 17 residues. As DNA, the CDR3 is TGTGCCAGCAGCCAAGTCCCGGGACTAGCGGGCCCCAATGAGCAGTTCTTC. It yields the protein CASSQVPGLAGPNEQFF.

The chain recombines TRBV2 with TRBJ1-5; D is undetermined. Germline CDR1 is SNHLY and CDR2 is FYNNEI. The CDR3 runs to 14 residues. The V end lost 5 bases, the J end lost 3 bases, and 11 bases lay between the germline ends. CDR3 loop: CASSFRPPNQPQHF. The CDR3 DNA reads TGTGCCAGCAGTTTTCGACCACCCAATCAGCCCCAGCATTTT.

The chain recombines TRBV5-1 with TRBJ1-1; TRBD1 matches 7 bases. This CDR3 contains 14 residues. Trimming removed 5 bases from V and 6 bases from J; junction bases left unmatched: 10. Looked up from germline, CDR1 is SGHRS and CDR2 is YFSETQ. The CDR3 DNA reads as TGCGCCAGCAGGGAGCAGGGGGTGAGTCCTGAAGCTTTCTTT. Its protein product is CASREQGVSPEAFF.

This clone occurred once. This chain links TRBV5-6 with TRBJ1-2; D is perhaps TRBD1 (6 bases). Trimming pared 4 bases from V and 5 bases from J, leaving 12 bases between. Germline loops: CDR1 SGHDT, CDR2 YYEEEE. The CDR3 length is 13 residues. The chain's CDR3 is CASSVRTEYGYTF. In nucleotides, the CDR3 is TGTGCCAGCAGCGTACGGACAGAGTATGGCTACACCTTC. The entire variable domain, with the rest obtained from reference TRBV5-6 and TRBJ1-2, is as follows: DAGVTQSPTHLIKTRGQQVTLRCSPKSGHDTVSWYQQALGQGPQFIFQYYEEEERQRGNFPDRFSGHQFPNYSSELNVNALLLGDSALYLCASSVRTEYGYTFGSGTRLTVV.

This chain uses TRBV5-1 with TRBJ2-5; weak D call: TRBD2 (6 bases). Trimming left V 3 bases short and J 2 bases short, with 20 bases between. Germline V gives CDR1 SGHRS, CDR2 YFSETQ. This CDR3 contains 17 residues. The CDR3 loop is CASSWRGIEERQETQYF. The CDR3 coding sequence is TGCGCCAGCAGCTGGAGGGGAATAGAAGAGAGACAAGAGACCCAGTACTTC.

The chain recombines TRBV4-1 with TRBJ2-7; TRBD2 aligns across 8 bases. This CDR3 is built from 16 residues. CDR1 is MGHRA and CDR2 is YSYEKL in the germline V gene. Trimming took 0 bases from V and 0 from J; bases not matched to a gene: 4. CDR3 bases: TGCGCCAGCAGCCAAGATCAGCGGGAGAGCTCCTACGAGCAGTACTTC. Amino acid sequence: CASSQDQRESSYEQYF.

The V gene is TRBV14, the J gene TRBJ2-7; the D gene is possibly TRBD2 (6 bases). V shed 3 bases and J shed 6 bases, with 12 bases lying between them. In germline, CDR1 is SGHDN, CDR2 FVKESK. This CDR3 region has 13 residues. The DNA of the CDR3 is TGTGCCAGCAGCCATTTTAGGCGGGGCGAGCAGTACTTC. Encoded protein: CASSHFRRGEQYF.

V and J are TRBV10-1 and TRBJ2-5, with 7 bases that match TRBD1. CDR3 length: 14 amino acids. CDR1 and CDR2 from the germline V gene are WNHNN and SYGVQD (reference sequence). V was pared by 6 bases and J by 5 bases, with 9 bases of the junction left unmatched. CDR3 DNA: TGCGCCAGCAGCCCGACAGGGCTTGAGGAGACCCAGTACTTC. It specifies CASSPTGLEETQYF.